Below are 3 T cell receptor beta chains sequenced from a single sample in a study of breast tumors, draining lymph nodes, adjacent tissues. Samples came from axillary lymph nodes draining the breast cancer. Each CDR3 protein gets one entry after TCRdb re-called the multiplex PCR reads with MiXCR. The sample includes more than 250,000 distinct CDR3 sequences, about 30% of them seen just once. The source material was axillary lymph node tissue. The receptors shown here come from a female donor with breast cancer. Some clones in this sample may be carry-over from other donors' samples.

Ten or more counts support this clonotype. The chain joins TRBV4-1 to TRBJ2-5, with D tentatively TRBD2 (5 bases). Germline CDR1 reads MGHRA; CDR2 reads YSYEKL. This CDR3 is built from 16 residues. Trimming cost V 6 bases and J 3 bases, with 20 bases left between them. CDR3 bases: TGCGCCAGCAGGTTCATAGTATCGGACTCGAAAGAGACCCAGTACTTC. This codes for CASRFIVSDSKETQYF.

Ten or more counts support this clonotype. V gene TRBV10-3 combines with J gene TRBJ2-1; 14 bases are a match to TRBD2. The CDR3 contains 18 residues. The J segment lost 1 base and the V segment lost 4 bases, leaving 6 bases of the junction unmatched. Germline V gene sequence: CDR1 ENHRY, CDR2 SYGVKD. The CDR3 coding sequence is TGTGCCATCAGTGGGTCGGGACTAGCGGGAGTTTCCTACAATGAGCAGTTCTTC. This encodes CAISGSGLAGVSYNEQFF.

The chain carries TRBV7-9 and TRBJ1-5; D unresolved. This CDR3 spans 16 amino acids. V was trimmed by 4 bases and J by 5 bases, leaving 18 bases between them. Germline V gene data show CDR1 as SEHNR and CDR2 as FQNEAQ (reference sequence). In DNA, the CDR3 is TGTGCCAGCAGCTCTACGGGCGCGGGGTACCATCAGCCCCAGCATTTT. It codes for CASSSTGAGYHQPQHF.